This section outlines one T cell receptor beta chain sequence together with its context. What it binds is not known. This CDR3 is also generated by other DNA sequences in the sample. From germline, CDR1 is SGDLS and CDR2 YYNGEE. The CDR3 has 14 residues. V lost 2 bases to trimming and J lost 2 bases; unmatched junction nucleotides: 2. This sample is drawn from a study of cytomegalovirus exposure and HLA in healthy donors. Broader study findings: Within the data, a cluster of highly shared sequence variants was likely a sequencing artifact. Earlier analysis yielded a pattern in which most TCR beta V segments were productive about 87% or about 30% of the time. Versus the roughly 670-donor mean, an Asian-associated ancestry cluster reportedly showed fewer N-insertions in a later analysis.

With 60 Vbeta and 13 Jbeta primers, the PCR was carried out. Method: immunoSEQ multiplex PCR; TCRdb's copy keeps in-frame clones and lacks some. The sample yields 150,000 to 200,000 clones, 85% to 90% seen once. The donors, nominally healthy at sampling, likely had unrecorded immune exposures. Specimen: PBMCs. This TCR derives from a woman in her late teens or twenties in good health and CMV-seronegative. The rearrangement links TRBV9 to TRBJ2-7; 9 bases fit TRBD1. This CDR3 reads CASSVGQGAYEQYF. The CDR3 region has the DNA TGTGCCAGCAGCGTGGGACAGGGAGCCTACGAGCAGTACTTC.